Included here is one T cell receptor (beta chain) sequence, with context. The antigen is not known. The sample comes from a study of T cell repertoires in cytomegalovirus infection. Study context: Both CMV infection and a matching HLA type were indicated by public TCR beta signatures. Points from the study as a whole: Cumulated frequencies of public TCR beta families served to identify carriers of CMV plus the relevant HLA. Clonotypes of TCR beta that were HLA-C-restricted and CMV-specific dominated the ex vivo response.

CDR3 length: 13 residues. Germline CDR1 and CDR2: SGHDN and FVKESK. V was shortened by 4 bases and J by 3 bases, with 10 bases between the two germline ends. TCRdb ran MiXCR on the reads and lists one entry per CDR3 protein. The sample includes just under 550,000 distinct CDR3 sequences, around 27% of them seen just once. The rearrangement links TRBV14 to TRBJ2-7; no definite D call. The source is a human donor in good health (CMV status not recorded). Some clones in this sample may be carry-over from other donors' samples. The specimen sequenced was PBMCs. The CDR3 loop reads CASSPPVGYEQYF. For the CDR3, the DNA is TGTGCCAGCAGCCCCCCTGTGGGCTACGAGCAGTACTTC.